This T cell receptor (beta chain) was recorded in a study of neurological immune-mediated disorders. This clonotype has at least ten counts. TCRdb re-analysed the 5' RACE reads in MiXCR, keeping a single row per CDR3 protein. Among 47,000 or so distinct CDR3 sequences, 8% to 10% were seen once, and the ten largest hold 1.5% to 2%. Documented time point: longitudinal time-point 1 (baseline). The receptor was derived from a woman between 35 and 50 years old in good health. Sequenced material: PBMCs.

Here the CDR3 reads CASSEVRTGNNEQFF. In DNA, the CDR3 is TGTGCCAGCAGTGAAGTGCGGACAGGGAACAATGAGCAGTTCTTC. The rearrangement uses TRBV2 and TRBJ2-1; 8 bases match TRBD1. The CDR3 consists of 15 residues. Per germline, CDR1 SNHLY and CDR2 FYNNEI. V lost 1 base, J lost 5 bases, and 4 bases stayed unmatched.